Listed below are T cell receptor beta chains from one sample, sequenced in a study of CXCR3-negative and CXCR3-positive naive CD8 T cells. TCRdb reprocessed the 5' RACE reads; each CDR3 protein has one entry and no DNA is given. This sample's table reports about 130,000 distinct CDR3 sequences. The material sequenced was naive CXCR3- CD8+ T cells from blood. The receptors originated from a human donor in good health. Some clones in this sample may be carry-over from other donors' samples. Each CDR3 is given with its conserved first and last residue. The order of the fields is V gene, J gene, CDR3 protein.

>TRBV4-1|TRBJ2-1
CASSQRTSGGYGDEQFF
>TRBV20-1|TRBJ1-1
CSARDLAGTEAFF
>TRBV5-5|TRBJ2-5
CASSEGQGVWETQYF
>TRBV21-1|TRBJ1-5
CASSKRVTGQEVGQPQHF
>TRBV28|TRBJ2-1
CATAYRGPYNEQFF
>TRBV9|TRBJ2-3
CASSLPAGGPGTDTQYF
>TRBV7-6|TRBJ2-7
CASSPSLTGSAYEQYF
>TRBV12-3/TRBV12-4|TRBJ2-2
CASSFSLSGGQNGELFF
>TRBV29-1|TRBJ2-7
CSAQQGRASYEQYF
>TRBV7-9|TRBJ2-7
CASSLGSTYEQYF
>TRBV7-6|TRBJ1-1
CASSNPKTGDGNTEAFF
>TRBV12-3/TRBV12-4|TRBJ2-2
CASSWGTGQPSPNTGELFF
>TRBV28|TRBJ2-1
CASSLREAPVQFF